One sample yielded the 22 T cell receptor beta chains listed below, sequenced in a study of CD8+ T cells in alopecia areata. Sequencing used cDNA as its template, made by extracting RNA and reverse transcribing it. Assay: immunoSEQ multiplex PCR; the TCRdb copy retains only in-frame clones and omits some. The table has about 180,000 clones, almost 65% seen once. Sequences were derived from CD4+ T cells sorted from blood, sampled at week 0. The receptor source for this set is a human donor with alopecia areata.

The rearrangement uses TRBV18 and TRBJ2-1, with D possibly being TRBD2 (6 bases). There are 12 residues in the CDR3. Germline lookup yields CDR1 KGHSH and CDR2 LQKENI. The V and J ends lost 4 bases and 13 bases respectively, with 14 bases between them. CDR3 protein: CASSQEGTLQFF. The CDR3, as DNA: TGTGCCAGCTCACAGGAGGGCACTTTACAGTTCTTC.

This clone was recorded a few times. This chain joins TRBV27 and TRBJ2-6; D gene unclear. CDR1 is MNHEY and CDR2 is SMNVEV in the germline V gene (reference sequence). The CDR3 totals 14 residues. Trimming cost V 5 bases and J 5 bases, with 10 bases left between them. Here the CDR3 DNA reads TGTGCCAGCAGTCCAATGACCTGGGCCAACGTCCTGACTTTC. It is translated as CASSPMTWANVLTF.

V usage is TRBV11-3 and J usage is TRBJ2-7; D unclear. V lost 5 bases to trimming and J lost 4 bases, with 18 bases between them. Per the germline V gene, CDR1 is SGHNT and CDR2 is YENEEA. The CDR3 extends over 15 amino acids. The CDR3 nucleotides read TGTGCCAGCAGCCCCCCCGGTGTCAGAACTTACGAGCAGTACTTC. Amino acid sequence: CASSPPGVRTYEQYF.

Many counts were recorded for this clone. V usage is TRBV9 and J usage is TRBJ2-3, with D tentatively TRBD2 (6 bases). This CDR3 is built from 13 residues. CDR1 is SGDLS, CDR2 YYNGEE, per germline. With 1 base removed from V and 7 bases from J, the gap between germline ends came to 10 bases. CDR3 nucleotide sequence: TGTGCCAGCAGCGTAATCGGGGGAAATACGCAGTATTTT. It encodes CASSVIGGNTQYF.

A few counts support this clone. The rearrangement links TRBV4-3 to TRBJ1-4; perhaps TRBD1 as D (5 bases). Germline V gene data show CDR1 as LGHNA and CDR2 as YSLEER. V lost 2 bases and J 8 bases, leaving 18 bases between the germline ends. The CDR3 totals 16 residues. DNA for the CDR3: TGCGCCAGCAGCCAATCCGGATCAACCCGGGGGGAAAAACTGTTTTTT. Amino acids: CASSQSGSTRGEKLFF.

The chain joins TRBV30 to TRBJ1-3; D uncertain. Trimming removed 5 bases from V and 0 bases from J, with 11 bases in between. This CDR3 comprises 14 residues. The germline CDR1 and CDR2 sequences are GTSNPN and SVGIG (reference sequence). CDR3 in amino acids: CAWGFHSSGNTIYF. As DNA, the CDR3 is TGTGCCTGGGGTTTCCACTCCTCTGGAAACACCATATATTTT.

This clone showed up just a few times. The CDR3 reads CASSLRTGNTDTQYF. CDR3 in DNA: TGCGCCAGCAGCTTACGGACAGGGAACACAGATACGCAGTATTTT. The chain employs TRBV4-1 and TRBJ2-3, with 8 positions matching TRBD1. The V gene's germline CDR1 is MGHRA and CDR2 YSYEKL. This CDR3 comprises 15 residues. Losses at the gene ends were 5 bases for V and 2 bases for J; bases not matched to a gene: 6.

The chain recombines TRBV12-5 with TRBJ2-1, with 8 bases lining up with TRBD1. CDR1 is LGHNT, CDR2 FRNRAP, per germline. The J segment lost 4 bases and the V segment lost 5 bases, leaving 7 bases of the junction unmatched. This CDR3 is 15 amino acids long. CDR3 DNA: TGTGCTAGTGGTCCGGGACAGGCACCGTACAATGAGCAGTTCTTC. Amino acid sequence: CASGPGQAPYNEQFF.

The CDR3 coding sequence is TGCAGCGGGACCCTCGGGACGGGGGCCGGTGAGGAGCAGTTCTTC. Translation gives CSGTLGTGAGEEQFF. The chain uses TRBV29-1 and TRBJ2-1, with D perhaps TRBD1 or TRBD2 (6 bases each). With 7 bases removed from V and 10 bases from J, the gap between germline ends came to 26 bases. CDR3 length: 15 residues. Germline CDR1 SQVTM, CDR2 ANQGSEA.

The gene calls are TRBV7-9 and TRBJ1-4, with a tentative D call TRBD1 (5 bases). Trimming pared 2 bases from V and 8 bases from J, leaving 15 bases between. The CDR3 is 15 amino acids. The germline V gene encodes CDR1 SEHNR and CDR2 FQNEAQ (reference sequence). The CDR3 sequence is CASSLRSGDYEKLFF. The CDR3 DNA is TGTGCCAGCAGCTTAAGGTCCGGGGACTACGAAAAACTGTTTTTT.

With regard to this clone: The same CDR3 can be traced to other DNA sequences in this sample. The rearrangement links TRBV4-3 to TRBJ2-7, with D hard to call. V gave up 2 bases and J gave up 1 base, with 6 bases separating them. The germline V gene encodes CDR1 LGHNA and CDR2 YSLEER. There are 13 residues in the CDR3. The CDR3 protein is CASSQFYSYEQYF. DNA for the CDR3: TGCGCCAGCAGCCAATTCTATTCCTACGAGCAGTACTTC.

This clone was seen a handful of times. This rearrangement joins TRBV15 to TRBJ2-3; possible D gene TRBD2, 5 bases. Germline-derived CDR1 and CDR2 are LNHNV and YYDKDF (reference sequence). This CDR3 spans 12 amino acids. The V and J ends lost 7 bases and 2 bases respectively, with 7 bases between them. The CDR3 DNA is TGTGCCACCAAGGACTTCACAGATACGCAGTATTTT. This sequence encodes CATKDFTDTQYF.

V and J are TRBV9 and TRBJ2-5; 11 positions agree with TRBD2. The CDR3 is 14 amino acids. Germline trimming cut 4 bases from V and 9 bases from J; bases unmatched to any gene: 8. Germline-derived CDR1 and CDR2 are SGDLS and YYNGEE. CDR3 protein: CASSLGTSGRAQYF. The DNA of the CDR3 is TGTGCCAGCAGCCTAGGGACTAGCGGCAGGGCCCAGTACTTC.

The V call is TRBV27, the J call TRBJ1-4; D is unclear. Trimming took 3 bases from V and 8 from J, leaving 13 bases between them. CDR1 is MNHEY and CDR2 is SMNVEV in the germline V gene (reference sequence). The CDR3 is made up of 14 amino acids. CDR3 loop: CASSFNGAREKLFF. CDR3 bases: TGTGCCAGCAGTTTCAACGGCGCCCGGGAAAAACTGTTTTTT.

As to this clone: The sample has other DNA sequences that encode this CDR3 too. V is TRBV29-1 and J is TRBJ1-5, with D perhaps TRBD1 (6 bases). Germline CDR1 SQVTM, CDR2 ANQGSEA. V gave up 2 bases and J gave up 5 bases, with 10 bases separating them. The CDR3 sequence is 13 residues long. The CDR3 spells CSVETGRDQPQHF. The CDR3 region has the DNA TGCAGCGTTGAAACAGGGAGGGATCAGCCCCAGCATTTT.

The rearrangement uses TRBV25-1 and TRBJ1-1; TRBD1 agrees at 8 bases. Germline V lookup: CDR1 MGHDK, CDR2 SYGVNS. CDR3 size: 14 residues. Losses at the gene ends were 5 bases for V and 7 bases for J; bases not matched to a gene: 9. The DNA of the CDR3 is TGTGCCAGCAGTCTACAGGGGGTCAGGGGTGAAGCTTTCTTT. Translation: CASSLQGVRGEAFF.

The chain recombines TRBV6-5 with TRBJ1-2; tentatively, D is TRBD1 (6 bases). The V end was cut by 6 bases, the J end by 0 bases, with 14 bases between. The CDR3 is 15 amino acids. Germline CDR1 MNHEY, CDR2 SVGAGI. In DNA form, the CDR3 reads TGTGCCAGCAGCCCCCAGGGGTCAGCTAACTATGGCTACACCTTC. It translates to CASSPQGSANYGYTF.

V usage is TRBV4-3 and J usage is TRBJ2-1; possibly TRBD1 for D (6 bases). The CDR3 has 15 residues. The V gene's germline CDR1 is LGHNA and CDR2 YSLEER. V was trimmed by 1 base and J by 2 bases, leaving 9 bases between them. In DNA, the CDR3 is TGCGCCAGCAGCCAAGGGACAGAGGCCTACAATGAGCAGTTCTTC. It codes for CASSQGTEAYNEQFF.

The rearrangement joins TRBV30 to TRBJ1-6; the match to TRBD1 covers 8 bases. Germline CDR1 reads GTSNPN; CDR2 reads SVGIG (reference sequence). The CDR3 loop spans 14 amino acids. The junction had 3 bases not matched to a gene; V was cut back by 2 bases and J by 6 bases. CDR3: CAWSLDRVNSPLHF. Written as DNA, the CDR3 is TGTGCCTGGAGTTTGGACAGGGTTAATTCACCCCTCCACTTT.

This clone showed up just a few times. Other DNA sequences within the sample encode an identical CDR3. The V gene is TRBV29-1, the J gene TRBJ2-6; the D is unclear. V was cut by 6 bases and J by 4 bases, with 7 bases left in between. The CDR3 spans 12 residues. Germline assignment: CDR1 SQVTM and CDR2 ANQGSEA. DNA of the CDR3: TGCAGCGTAGTATCCGGGGCCAACGTCCTGACTTTC. Its translation is CSVVSGANVLTF.

V gene TRBV9 combines with J gene TRBJ2-5; D gene ambiguous. V lost 4 bases to trimming and J lost 1 base, with 5 bases between them. The CDR3 contains 12 residues. Looked up from germline, CDR1 is SGDLS and CDR2 is YYNGEE. The CDR3 spells CASSTFQETQYF. CDR3 coding DNA: TGTGCCAGCAGCACCTTCCAAGAGACCCAGTACTTC.

This clone was counted a few times. V is TRBV4-3 and J is TRBJ1-1; weak D call: TRBD1 (6 bases). Germline-derived CDR1 and CDR2 are LGHNA and YSLEER. Trimming cost V 4 bases and J 1 base, with 13 bases left between them. This CDR3 has 15 amino acids. The CDR3 bases are TGCGCCAGCAGCCGGGCCCCGGACAGGAACACTGAAGCTTTCTTT. Translating it yields CASSRAPDRNTEAFF.